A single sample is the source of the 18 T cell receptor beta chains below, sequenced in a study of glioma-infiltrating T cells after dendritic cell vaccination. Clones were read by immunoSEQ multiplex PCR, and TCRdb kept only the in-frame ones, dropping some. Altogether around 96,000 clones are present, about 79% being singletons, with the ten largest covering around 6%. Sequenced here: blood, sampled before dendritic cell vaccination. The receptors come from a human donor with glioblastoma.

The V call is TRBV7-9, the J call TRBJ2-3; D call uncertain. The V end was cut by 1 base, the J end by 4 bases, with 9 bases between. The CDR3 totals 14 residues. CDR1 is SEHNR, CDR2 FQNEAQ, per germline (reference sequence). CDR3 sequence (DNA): TGTGCCAGCAGCTTAGTCGCTAGTGCAGATACGCAGTATTTT. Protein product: CASSLVASADTQYF.

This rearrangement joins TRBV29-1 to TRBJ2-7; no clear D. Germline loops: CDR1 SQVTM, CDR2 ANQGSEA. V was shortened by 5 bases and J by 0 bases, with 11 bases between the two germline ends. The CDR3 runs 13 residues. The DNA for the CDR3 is TGCAGCGTTCGGGTTATCGGCTCCTACGAGCAGTACTTC. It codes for CSVRVIGSYEQYF.

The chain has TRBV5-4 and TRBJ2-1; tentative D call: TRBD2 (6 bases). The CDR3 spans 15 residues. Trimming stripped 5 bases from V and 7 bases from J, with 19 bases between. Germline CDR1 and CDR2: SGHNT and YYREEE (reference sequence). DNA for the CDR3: TGTGCCAGCAGGAGACTAGGTACTCCTTTTAATGAGCAGTTCTTC. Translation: CASRRLGTPFNEQFF.

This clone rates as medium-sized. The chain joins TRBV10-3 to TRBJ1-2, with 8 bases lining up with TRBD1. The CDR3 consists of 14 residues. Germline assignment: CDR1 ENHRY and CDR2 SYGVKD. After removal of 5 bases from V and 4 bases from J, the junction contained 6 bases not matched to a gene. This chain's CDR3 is CAISRGQGSYGYTF. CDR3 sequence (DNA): TGTGCCATCAGTAGAGGACAGGGTAGCTATGGCTACACCTTC.

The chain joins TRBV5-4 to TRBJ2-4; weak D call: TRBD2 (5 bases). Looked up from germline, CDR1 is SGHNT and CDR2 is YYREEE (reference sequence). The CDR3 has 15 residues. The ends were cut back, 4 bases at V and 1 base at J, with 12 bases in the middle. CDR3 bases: TGTGCCAGCAGCGCGCCCACGGGGGCCAAAAACATTCAGTACTTC. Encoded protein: CASSAPTGAKNIQYF.

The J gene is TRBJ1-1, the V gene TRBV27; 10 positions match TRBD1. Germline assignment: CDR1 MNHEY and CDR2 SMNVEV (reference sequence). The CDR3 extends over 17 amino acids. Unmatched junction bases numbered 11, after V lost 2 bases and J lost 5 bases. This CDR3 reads CASSLKVTGGLRTEAFF. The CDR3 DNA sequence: TGTGCCAGCAGTTTAAAGGTGACAGGGGGCTTGAGGACTGAAGCTTTCTTT.

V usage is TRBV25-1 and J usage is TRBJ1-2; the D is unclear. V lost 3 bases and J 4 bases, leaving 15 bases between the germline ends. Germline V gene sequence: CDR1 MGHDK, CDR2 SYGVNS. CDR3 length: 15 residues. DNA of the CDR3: TGTGCCAGCAGTGATGGCGGGGTCCCGGGCTATGGCTACACCTTC. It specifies CASSDGGVPGYGYTF.

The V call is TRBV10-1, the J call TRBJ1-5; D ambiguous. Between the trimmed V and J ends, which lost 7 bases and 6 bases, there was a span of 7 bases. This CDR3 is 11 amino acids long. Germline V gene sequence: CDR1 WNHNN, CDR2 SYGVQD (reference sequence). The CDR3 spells CASTLAQPQHF. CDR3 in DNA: TGCGCCAGCACGTTAGCTCAGCCCCAGCATTTT.

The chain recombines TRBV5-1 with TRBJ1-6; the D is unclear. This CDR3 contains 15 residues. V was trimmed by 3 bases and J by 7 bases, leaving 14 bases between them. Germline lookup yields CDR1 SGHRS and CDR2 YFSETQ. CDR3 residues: CASSSNYNSNSPLHF. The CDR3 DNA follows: TGCGCCAGCAGCTCAAACTACAATTCCAATTCACCCCTCCACTTT.

In nucleotides, the CDR3 is TGCGCCAGCAGCTACTTAGCGGGAGCTGGGGCCAACGTCCTGACTTTC. Translating gives CASSYLAGAGANVLTF. This chain connects TRBV5-1 to TRBJ2-6; TRBD2 agrees at 9 bases. CDR1 and CDR2 from the germline V gene are SGHRS and YFSETQ. This CDR3 comprises 16 residues. The J segment lost 2 bases and the V segment lost 3 bases, leaving 3 bases of the junction unmatched. Drawing the rest from reference TRBV5-1 and TRBJ2-6, the complete variable domain is KAGVTQTPRYLIKTRGQQVTLSCSPISGHRSVSWYQQTPGQGLQFLFEYFSETQRNKGNFPGRFSGRQFSNSRSEMNVSTLELGDSALYLCASSYLAGAGANVLTFGAGSRLTVL.

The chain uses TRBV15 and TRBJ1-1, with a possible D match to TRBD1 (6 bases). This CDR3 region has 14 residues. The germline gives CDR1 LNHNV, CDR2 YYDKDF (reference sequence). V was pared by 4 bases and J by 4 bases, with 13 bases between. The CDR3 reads CATSTRNRATEAFF. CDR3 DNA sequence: TGTGCCACCAGCACCCGTAACAGGGCCACTGAAGCTTTCTTT.

The CDR3 DNA sequence: TGTGCCTGGCTTACAGGGGCCATGAACACTGAAGCTTTCTTT. The encoded protein is CAWLTGAMNTEAFF. This sequence joins TRBV30 and TRBJ1-1, with 7 bases aligning to TRBD1. V lost 5 bases to trimming and J lost 0 bases; unmatched junction nucleotides: 6. The CDR3 totals 14 residues. Germline V gene data show CDR1 as GTSNPN and CDR2 as SVGIG (reference sequence).

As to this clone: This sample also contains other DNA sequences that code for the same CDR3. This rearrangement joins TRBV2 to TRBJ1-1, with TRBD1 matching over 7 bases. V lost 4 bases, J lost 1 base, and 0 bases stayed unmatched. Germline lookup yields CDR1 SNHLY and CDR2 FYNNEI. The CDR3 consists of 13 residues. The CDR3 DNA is TGTGCCAGCAGTGGACAGGGGAACACTGAAGCTTTCTTT. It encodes CASSGQGNTEAFF.

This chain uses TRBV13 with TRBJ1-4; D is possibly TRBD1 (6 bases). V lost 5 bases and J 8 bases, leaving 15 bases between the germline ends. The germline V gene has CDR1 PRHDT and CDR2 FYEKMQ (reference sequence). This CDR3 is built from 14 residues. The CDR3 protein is CASSPGGLMEKLFF. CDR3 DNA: TGTGCCAGCAGCCCGGGGGGGCTTATGGAAAAACTGTTTTTT.

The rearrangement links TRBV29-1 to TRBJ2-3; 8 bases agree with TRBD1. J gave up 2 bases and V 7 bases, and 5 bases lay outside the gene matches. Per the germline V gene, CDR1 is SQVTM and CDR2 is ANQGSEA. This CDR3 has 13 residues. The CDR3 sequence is CSGSTGATDTQYF. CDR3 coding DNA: TGCAGCGGGTCGACAGGGGCCACAGATACGCAGTATTTT.

The CDR3 protein is CASSSGQGNYGYTF. DNA for the CDR3: TGTGCCAGCAGCTCGGGACAGGGTAACTATGGCTACACCTTC. V and J are TRBV7-8 and TRBJ1-2; 9 positions match TRBD1. This CDR3 has 14 amino acids. Germline V gene data show CDR1 as SGHVS and CDR2 as FQNEAQ. The ends lost 4 bases at V and 1 base at J; junction bases unmatched: 1.

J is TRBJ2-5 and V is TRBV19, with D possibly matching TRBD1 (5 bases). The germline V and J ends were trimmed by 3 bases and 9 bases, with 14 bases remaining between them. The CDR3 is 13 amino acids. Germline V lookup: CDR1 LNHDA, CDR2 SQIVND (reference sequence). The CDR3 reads CASSMVSPRAQYF. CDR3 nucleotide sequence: TGTGCCAGTAGTATGGTCTCTCCCAGGGCCCAGTACTTC.

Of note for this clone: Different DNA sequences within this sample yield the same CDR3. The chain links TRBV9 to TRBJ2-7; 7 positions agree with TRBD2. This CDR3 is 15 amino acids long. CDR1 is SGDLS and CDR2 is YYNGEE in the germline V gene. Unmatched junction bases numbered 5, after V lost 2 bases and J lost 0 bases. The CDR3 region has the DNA TGTGCCAGCAGCGTGTCAGCGGGGAGCTCCTACGAGCAGTACTTC. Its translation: CASSVSAGSSYEQYF.